The 8 T cell receptor beta chains below come from one sample, sequenced in a study of control samples from healthy donors and cancer patients. Here immunoSEQ multiplex PCR was the method, and the copy in TCRdb shows in-frame clones only, minus some. This table has around 97,000 clones, around 89% appearing once. The sample taken for sequencing was PBMCs. All receptors derive from a man aged 55-75 years with lung cancer.

The gene calls are TRBV6-5 and TRBJ1-2; 7 nucleotides match TRBD1. Germline V lookup: CDR1 MNHEY, CDR2 SVGAGI. V gave up 2 bases and J gave up 5 bases; unmatched junction bases: 8. The CDR3 consists of 15 residues. CDR3 region: CASSYGRGFRYGYTF. CDR3 bases: TGTGCCAGCAGTTACGGCAGGGGGTTTAGGTATGGCTACACCTTC.

This chain connects TRBV4-2 to TRBJ2-7, with 7 nucleotides matching TRBD2. This CDR3 is 14 amino acids long. V was clipped by 4 bases and J by 2 bases; unmatched bases: 5. Germline assignment: CDR1 LGHNA and CDR2 YNFKEQ. The CDR3 here is CASSLIAGTYEQYF. The DNA for the CDR3 is TGTGCCAGCAGCCTCATAGCGGGCACCTACGAGCAGTACTTC.

This chain links TRBV7-6 with TRBJ2-5, with TRBD1 matching 8 bases. This CDR3 has 15 residues. The germline gives CDR1 SGHVS, CDR2 FNYEAQ. Trimming at V came to 4 bases and at J to 2 bases, leaving 6 bases not matched to a gene. The CDR3 bases are TGTGCCAGCAGCTCTGACAGGGGAGGACAAGAGACCCAGTACTTC. Translated, it gives CASSSDRGGQETQYF. Using reference TRBV7-6 and TRBJ2-5 for the parts outside the CDR3, the full variable domain is GAGVSQSPRYKVTKRGQDVALRCDPISGHVSLYWYRQALGQGPEFLTYFNYEAQQDKSGLPNDRFSAERPEGSISTLTIQRTEQRDSAMYRCASSSDRGGQETQYFGPGTRLLVL.

The chain has TRBV27 and TRBJ1-2; D is unclear. This CDR3 is built from 14 residues. The V gene's germline CDR1 is MNHEY and CDR2 SMNVEV (reference sequence). V lost 3 bases and J lost 3, with 11 bases in between. The CDR3 DNA reads as TGTGCCAGCAGTTTGTCGAACCGAGACTATGGCTACACCTTC. This translates into CASSLSNRDYGYTF.

This chain links TRBV7-2 with TRBJ2-1, with 10 nucleotides matching TRBD2. The CDR3 length is 15 residues. V dropped 1 base and J dropped 9; count of bases not matched to a gene: 6. Germline V CDR1 and CDR2: SGHTA, FQGNSA. CDR3: CASSLVPAGGPEQFF. In DNA, the CDR3 is TGTGCCAGCAGCTTAGTCCCAGCGGGGGGGCCTGAGCAGTTCTTC.

This rearrangement joins TRBV7-6 to TRBJ2-2; a weak D match, TRBD1 (5 bases). This CDR3 contains 18 residues. Germline CDR1 SGHVS, CDR2 FNYEAQ. V lost 2 bases to trimming and J lost 0 bases, with 16 bases between them. Here the CDR3 reads CASSLMGSGYPNTGELFF. DNA for the CDR3: TGTGCCAGCAGCTTAATGGGATCAGGGTACCCGAACACCGGGGAGCTGTTTTTT. Full variable domain (missing parts from reference TRBV7-6 and TRBJ2-2): GAGVSQSPRYKVTKRGQDVALRCDPISGHVSLYWYRQALGQGPEFLTYFNYEAQQDKSGLPNDRFSAERPEGSISTLTIQRTEQRDSAMYRCASSLMGSGYPNTGELFFGEGSRLTVL.

J is TRBJ1-1 and V is TRBV11-3; no clear D gene. This CDR3 has 13 amino acids. Per the germline V gene, CDR1 is SGHNT and CDR2 is YENEEA. V was clipped by 2 bases and J by 2 bases, with 6 bases between them. CDR3 coding DNA: TGTGCCAGCAGCTTAACGACAAACACTGAAGCTTTCTTT. Its translation is CASSLTTNTEAFF. The variable domain in full, with the rest retrieved from reference TRBV11-3 and TRBJ1-1, is EAGVVQSPRYKIIEKKQPVAFWCNPISGHNTLYWYLQNLGQGPELLIRYENEEAVDDSQLPKDRFSAERLKGVDSTLKIQPAELGDSAVYLCASSLTTNTEAFFGQGTRLTVV.

The chain couples TRBV5-4 to TRBJ1-1; the D is unclear. V lost 0 bases and J lost 0, with 6 bases in between. Per the germline V gene, CDR1 is SGHNT and CDR2 is YYREEE (reference sequence). The CDR3 is 14 residues long. Here the CDR3 DNA reads TGTGCCAGCAGCTTGGATCCCTTGAACACTGAAGCTTTCTTT. This encodes CASSLDPLNTEAFF. The full variable domain, completed using reference TRBV5-4 and TRBJ1-1, is ETGVTQSPTHLIKTRGQQVTLRCSSQSGHNTVSWYQQALGQGPQFIFQYYREEENGRGNFPPRFSGLQFPNYSSELNVNALELDDSALYLCASSLDPLNTEAFFGQGTRLTVV.